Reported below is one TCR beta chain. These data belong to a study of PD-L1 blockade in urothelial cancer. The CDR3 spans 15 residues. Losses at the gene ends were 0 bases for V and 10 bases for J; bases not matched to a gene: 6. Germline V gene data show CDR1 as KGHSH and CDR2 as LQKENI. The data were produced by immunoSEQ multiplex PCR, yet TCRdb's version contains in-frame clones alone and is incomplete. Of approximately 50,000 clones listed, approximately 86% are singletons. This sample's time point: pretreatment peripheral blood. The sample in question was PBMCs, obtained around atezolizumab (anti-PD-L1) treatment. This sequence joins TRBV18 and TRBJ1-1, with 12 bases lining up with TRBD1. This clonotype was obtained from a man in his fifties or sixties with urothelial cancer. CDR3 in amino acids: CASSPPGTGGATAFF. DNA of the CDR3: TGTGCCAGCTCACCACCTGGGACAGGGGGCGCGACAGCTTTCTTT.